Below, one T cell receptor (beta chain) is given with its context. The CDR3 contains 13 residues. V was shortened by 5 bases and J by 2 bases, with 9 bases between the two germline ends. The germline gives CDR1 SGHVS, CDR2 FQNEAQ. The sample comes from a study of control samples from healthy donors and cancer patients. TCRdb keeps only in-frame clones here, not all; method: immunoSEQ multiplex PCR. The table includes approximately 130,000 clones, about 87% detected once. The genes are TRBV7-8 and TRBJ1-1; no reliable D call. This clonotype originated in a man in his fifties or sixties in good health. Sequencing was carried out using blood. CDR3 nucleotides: TGTGCCAGCAGCCTAACACCCAACACTGAAGCTTTCTTT. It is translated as CASSLTPNTEAFF.